This record looks at one T cell receptor beta chain sequence and its context. This clone was seen more than once but under ten times. Its antigen specificity is not known. Within one base of it there is no much larger clone, and no base qualities were kept. The sample comes from a study of blood T cell repertoires in COVID-19 (dated by TCRdb to 2019 to 2021). General notes on the study: Samples from collaborators originated in the United States, Italy and Spain and spanned both the acute and convalescent phases of COVID-19. The material from the prospective study consisted of cDNA or gDNA derived from T cells, B-cell-depleted T cells, or PBMCs. Subjects who had been exposed to COVID-19, were actively infected with it, or had recovered from it provided the deeply sampled blood TCRbeta repertoires that made up the dataset. The repertoires were released in a freely available public database meant as a resource for research on the immune response to SARS-CoV-2. Samples were obtained from the ongoing ImmuneRACE study (first 160 participants) and from 950 to 1,500 subjects provided by 6 global collaborators. Sample metadata almost always included a de-identified subject ID, COVID-19 status, age in years and sex. Where available, HLA class I and class II types were taken from metadata supplied by the sample provider and were not determined by assay-based typing. Study-wide findings and limitations: Clinical and demographic metadata were provided uncurated, with the amount varying by source and participant.

TCRbeta CDR3 regions were amplified from genomic DNA by means of the immunoSEQ Assay, a bias-controlled multiplex PCR. In the source study's methods: Within the assay, amplification of reference gene primers was used to estimate how many nucleated cells each sample contained. To quantify the absolute abundance of each unique TCRbeta CDR3 rearrangement, sequence reads were collapsed and filtered. For each sample, productive Simpson clonality was calculated as the square root of Simpson's diversity index over productive rearrangements. Sourced from immuneACCESS, this table was stored by TCRdb with only in-frame sequences that have V and J called. A share of the clones is absent; for the studies checked, an unresolved V gene accounts for under half, and the remainder has no known explanation. V, J and clone size reflect that table, while D and trimming were determined from the DNA. The sample profile shows about 40,000 clones; approximately 81% of them were found once. The ten largest clones capture roughly 15% of the sample.

Collaborating institutions collected whole blood in K2EDTA tubes following their own protocols. Collaborator samples were shipped for TCRbeta analysis as frozen whole blood, isolated PBMCs, or DNA extracted from either sample type. The CDR3 runs 16 amino acids, cysteine and phenylalanine included. Only the CDR3 part of the read is kept: 48 bases, read in frame from the first base. Germline trimming amounts to 10 bases on V and 2 bases on J, with 15 as the count of junction bases outside the gene matches. According to the germline V gene (reference sequence), CDR1 reads LNHDA and CDR2 reads SQIVND. The receptor was isolated from a human donor in a cohort sampled during active COVID-19. The chain is made from TRBV19 and TRBJ2-3; 7 bases in the middle match TRBD1. The source material was peripheral blood. The nucleotides read TGTGCCACTACTCTCAGGACAGGCCCTACCACAGATACGCAGTATTTT. It translates to CATTLRTGPTTDTQYF. This CDR3, with the reference TRBV19 and TRBJ2-3 proteins standing in past its ends, gives the full variable domain DGGITQSPKYLFRKEGQNVTLSCEQNLNHDAMYWYRQDPGQGLRLIYYSQIVNDFQKGDIAEGYSVSREKKESFPLTVTSAQKNPTAFYLCATTLRTGPTTDTQYFGPGTRLTVL.